What follows describes a single T cell receptor beta chain. The data derive from a study of blood T cell repertoires in COVID-19. Study at large: Sites across the United States, Italy and Spain contributed samples from acute and convalescent COVID-19. Nucleic acid was either cDNA or gDNA, and it came from T cells, B-cell-depleted T cells, or PBMCs.

Libraries were prepared by immunoSEQ multiplex PCR; TCRdb keeps only in-frame clonotypes and omits some of them. Counted here are about 200,000 clones, more than 75% occurring once; the ten biggest clones make up less than 5.5%. This CDR3 has 17 residues. Looked up from germline, CDR1 is SGHVS and CDR2 is FQNEAQ. Trimming took 4 bases from V and 1 from J; bases not matched to a gene: 11. This sequence was found in an elderly woman with acute or convalescent COVID-19. Material for sequencing was peripheral blood. This chain joins TRBV7-8 and TRBJ2-3; 7 nucleotides agree with TRBD2. CDR3 region: CASSSLPGGRGTDTQYF. DNA of the CDR3: TGTGCCAGCAGCTCGCTCCCGGGGGGTCGAGGCACAGATACGCAGTATTTT.